Listed below are T cell receptor beta chains from one sample, sequenced in a study of read filtering for tumor transcriptome and immune sequencing. One entry per CDR3 protein, called by TCRdb with MiXCR from the reads. The data show around 30,000 distinct CDR3 sequences, about 18% seen once. The sample was a population of CD138-negative cells sorted from bone marrow. These TCRs come from a donor at least 40 years old with multiple myeloma. Each CDR3 is given with its conserved first and last residue. The D gene is left open where the match is weak. Part of the rows lack a size; the others show once, few, many or a class for expanded clones.

clone_size	v_call	d_call	j_call	cdr3_nt	cdr3_aa
many	TRBV15	-	TRBJ2-7	TGTGCCACCAGCAGCTACGACAGCTACGAGCAGTACTTC	CATSSYDSYEQYF
medium-sized	TRBV3-2	-	TRBJ2-7	TGTGCCAGCAGCCTCCTGGCCAGCGGGAGCTACGAGCAGTACTTC	CASSLLASGSYEQYF
many	TRBV10-3	TRBD2	TRBJ2-3	TGTGCCATCAGTGAGGACGGGGGGGGAGATACGCAGTATTTT	CAISEDGGGDTQYF
-	TRBV9	-	TRBJ2-5	TGTGCCAGCAGCGTAGGCGTAGGGATGGGGGAAGAGACCCAGTACTTC	CASSVGVGMGEETQYF
many	TRBV7-6	-	TRBJ2-7	TGTGCCAGCAGCCCCGACCCTCCAGACGAGCAGTACTTC	CASSPDPPDEQYF
many	TRBV18	-	TRBJ2-7	TGTGCCAGCTCACCACTAGCCCGAACCTACGAGCAGTACTTC	CASSPLARTYEQYF
many	TRBV4-1	TRBD1	TRBJ2-2	TGCGCCAGCAGGGGCAGGGGGCAGGACACCGGGGAGCTGTTTTTT	CASRGRGQDTGELFF
many	TRBV19	-	TRBJ2-2	TGTGCCAGTAGAGGGTATTCGGACACCGGGGAGCTGTTTTTT	CASRGYSDTGELFF
medium-sized	TRBV29-1	TRBD1	TRBJ2-2	TGCAGCGTCGAAGACAGGGGCACCGGGGAGCTGTTTTTT	CSVEDRGTGELFF
medium-sized	TRBV2	TRBD2	TRBJ2-1	TGTGCCAGCAGGAGGGGTCTAGCGGGAGGTGGAGAGCAGTTCTTC	CASRRGLAGGGEQFF
many	TRBV5-1	-	TRBJ1-1	TGCGCCAGCAAGGCCCGAGGGAACACTGAAGCTTTCTTT	CASKARGNTEAFF
many	TRBV15	-	TRBJ2-7	TGTGCCACCAGCATTGTGGTGCAGCACGAGCAGTACTTC	CATSIVVQHEQYF
many	TRBV28	TRBD2	TRBJ2-3	TGTGCCAGCAGTGCCCAGGCGGGAGTTAATTTGGCAGATACGCAGTATTTT	CASSAQAGVNLADTQYF
medium-sized	TRBV6-1	-	TRBJ2-2	TGTGCCAGCAGTGAACAAGGAGAAACCGGGGAGCTGTTTTTT	CASSEQGETGELFF
medium-sized	TRBV7-8	-	TRBJ2-1	TGTGCCAGCAACCCCCCGGGTCCTAGCGCTGCCTACAATGAGCAGTTCTTC	CASNPPGPSAAYNEQFF
many	TRBV20-1	TRBD1	TRBJ2-1	TGCAGTGCAAAGGGACAGCTGAGCTCCTACAATGAGCAGTTCTTC	CSAKGQLSSYNEQFF
many	TRBV4-2	-	TRBJ2-1	TGCGCCAGCAGGGGGGGACGGCCAGTTCAGTTCTTC	CASRGGRPVQFF
medium-sized	TRBV5-5	-	TRBJ2-1	TGTGCCAGCAGCTTGGGAGGGTCGGGGGGCGGTGAGCAGTTCTTC	CASSLGGSGGGEQFF
-	TRBV10-1	TRBD2	TRBJ2-3	TGCGCCAGCAGTGAACTAGCGGACGCAGATACGCAGTATTTT	CASSELADADTQYF
many	TRBV20-1	TRBD1	TRBJ1-5	TGCAGTGCTCGTGGGGCAGGGGGCCCTCAGCCCCAGCATTTT	CSARGAGGPQPQHF